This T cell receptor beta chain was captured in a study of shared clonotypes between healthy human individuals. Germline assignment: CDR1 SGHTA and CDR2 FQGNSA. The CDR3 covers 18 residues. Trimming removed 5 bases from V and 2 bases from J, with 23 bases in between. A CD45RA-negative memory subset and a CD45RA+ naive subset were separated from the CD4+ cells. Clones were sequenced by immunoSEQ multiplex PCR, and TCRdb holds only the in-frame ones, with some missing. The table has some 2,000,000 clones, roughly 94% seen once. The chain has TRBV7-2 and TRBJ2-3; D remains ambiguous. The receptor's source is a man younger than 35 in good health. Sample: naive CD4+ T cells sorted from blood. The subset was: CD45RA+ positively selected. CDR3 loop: CASSKVGLSPTTTDTQYF. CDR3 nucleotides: TGTGCCAGCAGCAAAGTGGGCCTTTCACCCACCACCACAGATACGCAGTATTTT.